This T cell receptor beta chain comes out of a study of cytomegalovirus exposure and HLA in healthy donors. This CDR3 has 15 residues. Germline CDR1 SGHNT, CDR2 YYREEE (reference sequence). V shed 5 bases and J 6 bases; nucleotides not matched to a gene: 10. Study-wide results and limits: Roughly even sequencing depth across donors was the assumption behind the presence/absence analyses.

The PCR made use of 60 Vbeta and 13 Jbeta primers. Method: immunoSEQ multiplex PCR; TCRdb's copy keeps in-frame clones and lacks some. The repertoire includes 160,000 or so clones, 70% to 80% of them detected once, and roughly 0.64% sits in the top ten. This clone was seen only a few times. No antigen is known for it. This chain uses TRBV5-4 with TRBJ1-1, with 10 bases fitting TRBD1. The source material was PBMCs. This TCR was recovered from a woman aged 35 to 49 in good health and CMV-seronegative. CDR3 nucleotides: TGTGCCAGCAGTCAGACGGGACAGGGGTTCCCTGAAGCTTTCTTT. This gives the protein CASSQTGQGFPEAFF.